This TCR beta chain was recorded in a study of control samples from healthy donors and cancer patients. TCRdb keeps only in-frame clones here, not all; method: immunoSEQ multiplex PCR. This sample has tens of thousands of clones, with roughly nine tenths found just once. Germline V gene data show CDR1 as MNHEY and CDR2 as SVGAGI. The CDR3 sequence is 15 residues long. Unmatched junction bases numbered 17, after V lost 5 bases and J lost 11 bases. The TCR comes from a woman aged 18-30 years in good health. This chain uses TRBV6-5 with TRBJ1-1; TRBD1 aligns across 7 bases. The sequenced sample consisted of blood. The CDR3 sequence: CASSPPHGQVFRAFF. CDR3 sequence (DNA): TGTGCCAGCAGTCCTCCTCATGGACAGGTTTTTCGGGCTTTCTTT.